This T cell receptor beta chain was recovered during a study of identifying expanded T cells in peripheral blood. Sequencing used immunoSEQ multiplex PCR; TCRdb keeps in-frame clones, though not all of them. The data hold some 78,000 clones, with approximately 90% observed a single time. V gave up 5 bases and J gave up 3 bases; unmatched junction bases: 3. The CDR3 is 13 residues long. Germline-derived CDR1 and CDR2 are SNHLY and FYNNEI. The receptor was derived from a person aged 18-69 years in good health. Sequenced material: blood. The chain recombines TRBV2 with TRBJ1-2; TRBD1 agrees at 7 bases. Here the CDR3 DNA reads TGTGCCAGCAGTCCGACAGGGTACTATGGCTACACCTTC. Encoded protein: CASSPTGYYGYTF.